This T cell receptor beta chain was profiled in a study (dated by TCRdb to the mid-2010s). Context from the whole study: The study examined whether tumor-infiltrating Tregs in breast cancer are drawn from blood Tregs or arise in situ by conversion from other CD4+ T cell subsets. On the study overall, not on this receptor specifically: Rather than covering whole repertoires, validation in the larger cohort was restricted to a single TCR beta V-J rearrangement. The TCR alpha and beta sequences of tumor-infiltrating Tregs showed the greatest overlap with tumor naive CD4+ T cells, followed by blood naive CD4+ T cells. The TCR gene usage of tumor memory CD4+ T cells clustered together with blood and lymph node memory CD4+ cells and with lymph node naive CD4+ cells.

Cells that were CD4+CD25+CD127-/low were isolated as Tregs. Tregs, naive and memory CD4+ T cells from tumor, blood and ipsilateral draining lymph nodes of a handful of breast cancer patients underwent full-length TCR alpha and beta sequencing. Tumor tissue and lymph nodes obtained from ipsilateral axillary dissection were perfused with PBS, minced and then digested with collagenase I and hyaluronidase. A purity exceeding 90% was confirmed by FACS for the sorted cell populations. CDR1 and CDR2, looked up from the germline V gene (reference sequence), are WNHNN and SYGVQD. The CDR3 starts with the cysteine, ends with the phenylalanine, and has 14 residues. The only DNA kept is the CDR3, 42 bases in frame from the first base. In regard to this clonotype: Its antigen specificity is not known. One end of the junction fails to match germline, which may point to a read error.

Full-length TCR variable regions were amplified by 5' RACE PCR using constant-region reverse primers, and then by semi-nested PCR using Nested Universal Primer A. Using the ReliaPrep RNA Cell Miniprep System, total RNA was extracted, and the SMARTer RACE 5'/3' Kit was then used to reverse transcribe the RNA into 5'RACE-ready cDNA. Full-length TCR alpha and beta libraries were barcoded with multiplex adaptors and sequenced on an Illumina MiSeq. The source study handled its data this way. For each of nine subset-tissue groups, sequencing data from the five patients were pooled, and the groups were compared by unsupervised clustering of TCR gene usage. The Morisita-Horn index, with shared sequences weighted by their contribution to each repertoire, was used to calculate repertoire similarity. The public reads were reanalyzed by TCRdb: fastp trimming at Q25, MiXCR alignment, in-frame beta chains only. Here each entry gathers all rows of one CDR3 protein and keeps the most common genes and DNA. The V and J calls follow TCRdb's processing rather than the paper's. The sample table shows approximately 50,000 distinct CDR3 sequences, and roughly 28% are seen once. The top ten constitute around 2.1% of the sample.

The sequence was obtained from a female donor with breast cancer. The sequencing sample was made of tumor-infiltrating Tregs sorted from the breast tumor. The sequence links TRBV10-1 to TRBJ1-1, with TRBD1 tentatively as D gene (5 bases match). The DNA sequence is given as TGCGCCTGCAGTGCCGGGGTCGGGGGCACTGAAGCTTTCTTT. Its translation is CACSAGVGGTEAFF.